This entry describes one T cell receptor (beta chain). Its binding antigen is unknown. Base qualities are not at hand, and no much larger clone is one base apart. TCRbeta CDR3 regions were amplified from genomic DNA by means of the immunoSEQ Assay, a bias-controlled multiplex PCR. In the paper's pipeline: The number of nucleated cells in each sample was estimated by amplification of reference gene primers within the assay. To quantify the absolute abundance of each unique TCRbeta CDR3 rearrangement, sequence reads were collapsed and filtered. For each sample, productive Simpson clonality was calculated as the square root of Simpson's diversity index over productive rearrangements. TCRdb mirrors the immuneACCESS table, restricted to in-frame sequences. Some clones are absent from its copies; in checked studies, under half trace to an unresolved V gene, and the reason for the others is unknown. That table gives V, J and clone size, and the DNA gave D and trimming. For this sample the table gives about 230,000 clones, of which 75% to 90% were detected only once. Together, the top ten hold roughly 3.7% of the sample.

Participants in the prospective study were aged roughly 18 to 89 years, lived in 20 to 25 United States geographic areas, and enrolled through a virtual design. In the prospective study, participants were assigned to cohorts based on the clinical history participants reported in a screening survey and a study questionnaire. Exposed participants had been in contact with someone with a PCR-confirmed or clinician-diagnosed COVID-19 case within 2 weeks of study entry. Mobile phlebotomists in the prospective study collected whole blood, serum and a nasopharyngeal or oropharyngeal swab from every participant. Prospective study participants could optionally give additional blood draws and questionnaires over an approximately 2-month period. Before DNA extraction, prospective study blood samples were shipped either frozen or at room temperature. Reading the germline V gene gives CDR1 SGHDN and CDR2 FVKESK. Spanning cysteine to phenylalanine, the CDR3 consists of 13 amino acids. Only the CDR3 portion is preserved as DNA: 39 bases, with reading frame beginning at the first base. The trim is 2 bases for V and 13 bases for J, with a gap of 17 bases between the germline ends.

This entry belongs to a study of blood T cell repertoires in COVID-19 (dated by TCRdb to the early 2020s). Regarding the complete study: The collaborator samples originated in the United States, Italy and Spain and spanned the acute and convalescent phases of COVID-19. The repertoires were released in a freely available public database intended as a resource for research on the immune response to SARS-CoV-2. The samples were drawn from the first 160 participants of the ongoing ImmuneRACE study and from 950 to 1,500 subjects provided by 6 global collaborators. Nearly every sample came with metadata listing a de-identified subject ID, COVID-19 status, age in years and sex. HLA class I and class II types, where available, came from metadata supplied by the sample provider rather than from assay-based typing. The material from the prospective study consisted of cDNA or gDNA derived from T cells, B-cell-depleted T cells, or PBMCs. The dataset comprised deeply sampled blood TCRbeta repertoires from subjects exposed to, actively infected with, or recovered from COVID-19.

General study outcomes and caveats: How much clinical and demographic metadata was included differed by source and by participant, and the metadata was provided uncurated.

The rearrangement joined TRBV14 to TRBJ1-2, with no D gene named confidently. Material: PBMCs or T cells enriched from blood (not recorded which). The source is a woman between 25 and 40 years old who had been exposed to COVID-19. At the DNA level, the sequence is TGTGCCAGCAGCCAATTAAATACACGGGGTAGCACCTTC. This gives the protein CASSQLNTRGSTF.